This entry describes one T cell receptor (beta chain). Libraries were prepared by immunoSEQ multiplex PCR; TCRdb keeps only in-frame clonotypes and omits some of them. Of 50,000 to 75,000 clones detected, around 88% appear once; the ten largest clones hold around 13%. These data are taken from a study of PD-1 blockade in mismatch repair-deficient tumors. With V trimmed by 6 bases and J by 2 bases, 5 bases remained unmatched. Germline V CDR1 and CDR2: MGHDK, SYGVNS. This CDR3 contains 14 residues. Here the sequenced sample was peripheral blood, taken 52 weeks after starting pembrolizumab. V and J are TRBV25-1 and TRBJ2-5; 8 positions agree with TRBD1. This TCR derives from an adult with mismatch repair-deficient cancer. Here the CDR3 DNA reads TGTGCCAGCAGGCGGGACAGGTCTCAAGAGACCCAGTACTTC. Residues: CASRRDRSQETQYF.